This entry features one T cell receptor (beta chain) sequence. As yet, its antigen is unknown. This entry belongs to a study of OX40 agonist ivuxolimab in advanced cancers. Study in general: Eligibility rules accepted prior anti-PD-1, anti-PD-L1 or anti-CTLA-4 therapy, and 30% to 40% had some. The study's findings and limits: Dosing at 0.1 to 3.0 mg/kg was accompanied by clonal expansion of CD4+ and CD8+ blood T cells by week 6.

Data came from immunoSEQ multiplex PCR; TCRdb stores just in-frame clones and leaves some out. The sample holds 75,000 to 95,000 clones, 70% to 90% seen once. Trimming cost V 0 bases and J 3 bases; bases outside gene matches: 6. The V gene's germline CDR1 is SGHDT and CDR2 YYEEEE. The CDR3 covers 15 residues. This TCR derives from an adult with an advanced solid tumor such as melanoma, head and neck, liver or kidney cancer. The sample here was CD4+ or CD8+ T cells sorted from blood, taken in a trial of the OX40 agonist ivuxolimab. The J gene is TRBJ2-7, the V gene TRBV5-6; the match to TRBD1 covers 7 bases. The CDR3: CASSLGQGVLYEQYF. CDR3 DNA sequence: TGTGCCAGCAGCTTGGGACAGGGTGTTCTCTACGAGCAGTACTTC.